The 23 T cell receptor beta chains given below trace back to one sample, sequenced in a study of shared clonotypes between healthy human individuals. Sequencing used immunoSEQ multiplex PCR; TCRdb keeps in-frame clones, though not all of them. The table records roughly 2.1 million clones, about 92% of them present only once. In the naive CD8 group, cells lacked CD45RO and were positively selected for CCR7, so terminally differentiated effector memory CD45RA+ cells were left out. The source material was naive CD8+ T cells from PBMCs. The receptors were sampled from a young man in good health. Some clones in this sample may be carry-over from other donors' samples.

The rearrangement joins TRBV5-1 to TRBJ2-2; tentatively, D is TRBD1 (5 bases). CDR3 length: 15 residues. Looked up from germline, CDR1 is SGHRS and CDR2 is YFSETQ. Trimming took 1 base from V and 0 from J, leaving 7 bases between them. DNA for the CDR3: TGCGCCAGCAGCTTGCAGGGTTCGAACACCGGGGAGCTGTTTTTT. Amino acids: CASSLQGSNTGELFF.

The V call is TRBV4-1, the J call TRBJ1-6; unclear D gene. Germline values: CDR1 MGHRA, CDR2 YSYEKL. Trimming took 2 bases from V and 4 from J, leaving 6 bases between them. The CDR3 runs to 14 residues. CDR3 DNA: TGCGCCAGCAGCCAAATCGGATATAATTCACCCCTCCACTTT. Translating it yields CASSQIGYNSPLHF.

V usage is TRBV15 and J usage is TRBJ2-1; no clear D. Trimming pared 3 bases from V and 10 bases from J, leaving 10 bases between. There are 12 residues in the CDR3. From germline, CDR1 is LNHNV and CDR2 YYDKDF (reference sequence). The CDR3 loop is CATSSRNREQFF. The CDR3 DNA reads TGTGCCACCAGCAGCCGCAACAGAGAGCAGTTCTTC.

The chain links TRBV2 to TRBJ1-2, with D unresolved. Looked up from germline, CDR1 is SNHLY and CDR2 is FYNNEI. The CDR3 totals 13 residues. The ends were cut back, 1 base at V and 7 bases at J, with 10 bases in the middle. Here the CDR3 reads CASSEVSGPGYTF. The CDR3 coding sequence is TGTGCCAGCAGTGAAGTGTCAGGACCTGGCTACACCTTC.

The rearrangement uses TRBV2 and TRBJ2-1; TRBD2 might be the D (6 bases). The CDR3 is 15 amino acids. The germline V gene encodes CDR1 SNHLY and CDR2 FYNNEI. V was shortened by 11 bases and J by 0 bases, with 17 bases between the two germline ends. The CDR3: CAGDPDGSSYNEQFF. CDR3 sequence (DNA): TGTGCCGGGGACCCGGACGGGAGCTCCTACAATGAGCAGTTCTTC.

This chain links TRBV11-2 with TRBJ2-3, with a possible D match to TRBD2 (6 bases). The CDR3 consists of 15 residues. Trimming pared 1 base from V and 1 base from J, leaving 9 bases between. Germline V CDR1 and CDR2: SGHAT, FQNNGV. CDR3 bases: TGTGCCAGCAGCTTAGGAGGGACTGGCACAGATACGCAGTATTTT. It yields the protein CASSLGGTGTDTQYF.

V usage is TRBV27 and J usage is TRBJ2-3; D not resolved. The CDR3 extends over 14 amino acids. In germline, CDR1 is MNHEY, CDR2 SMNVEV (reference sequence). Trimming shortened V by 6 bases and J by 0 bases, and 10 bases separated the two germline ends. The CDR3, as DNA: TGTGCCAGCAGGGGTTTTACTAGCACAGATACGCAGTATTTT. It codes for CASRGFTSTDTQYF.

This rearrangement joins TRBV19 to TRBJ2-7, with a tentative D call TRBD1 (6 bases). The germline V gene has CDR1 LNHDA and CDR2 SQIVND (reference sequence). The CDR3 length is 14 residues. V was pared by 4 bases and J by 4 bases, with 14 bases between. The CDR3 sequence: CASSRGHGTYEQYF. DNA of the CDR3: TGTGCCAGTAGTAGGGGACATGGGACGTACGAGCAGTACTTC.

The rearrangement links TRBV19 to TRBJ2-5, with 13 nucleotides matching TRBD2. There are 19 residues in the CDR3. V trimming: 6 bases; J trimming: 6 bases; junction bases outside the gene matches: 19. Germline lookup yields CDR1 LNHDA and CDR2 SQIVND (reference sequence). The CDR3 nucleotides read TGTGCCAGTAGCCCAACCCAAACTAGCGGGAGGGCCAGAGAAAAGACCCAGTACTTC. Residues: CASSPTQTSGRAREKTQYF.

CDR3 region: CASSPGLAGGSSYNEQFF. The DNA for the CDR3 is TGTGCCAGCAGCCCAGGACTAGCGGGGGGGAGCTCCTACAATGAGCAGTTCTTC. The V call is TRBV7-8, the J call TRBJ2-1, with 15 bases aligning to TRBD2. Germline CDR1 and CDR2: SGHVS and FQNEAQ. Germline trimming cut 5 bases from V and 0 bases from J; bases unmatched to any gene: 5. The CDR3 runs 18 residues.

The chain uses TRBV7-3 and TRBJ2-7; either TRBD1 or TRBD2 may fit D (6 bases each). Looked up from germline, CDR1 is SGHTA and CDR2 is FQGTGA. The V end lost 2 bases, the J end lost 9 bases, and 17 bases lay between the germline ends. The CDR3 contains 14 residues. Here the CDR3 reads CASSLEGGWGAQYF. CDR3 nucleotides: TGTGCCAGCAGCTTAGAGGGCGGCTGGGGGGCGCAGTACTTC.

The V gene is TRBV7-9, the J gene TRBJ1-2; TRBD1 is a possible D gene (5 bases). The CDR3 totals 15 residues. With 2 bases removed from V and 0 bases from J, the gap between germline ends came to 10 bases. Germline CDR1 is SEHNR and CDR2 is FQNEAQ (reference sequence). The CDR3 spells CASSLSTASNYGYTF. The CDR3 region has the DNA TGTGCCAGCAGCTTATCGACAGCTTCTAACTATGGCTACACCTTC.

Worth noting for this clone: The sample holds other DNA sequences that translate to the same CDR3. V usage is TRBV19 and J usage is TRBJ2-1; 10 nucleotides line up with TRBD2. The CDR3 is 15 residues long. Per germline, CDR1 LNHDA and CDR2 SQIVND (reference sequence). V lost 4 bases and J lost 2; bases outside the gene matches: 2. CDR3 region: CASSTLAGAYNEQFF. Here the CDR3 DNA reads TGTGCCAGTAGTACCCTAGCGGGAGCCTACAATGAGCAGTTCTTC.

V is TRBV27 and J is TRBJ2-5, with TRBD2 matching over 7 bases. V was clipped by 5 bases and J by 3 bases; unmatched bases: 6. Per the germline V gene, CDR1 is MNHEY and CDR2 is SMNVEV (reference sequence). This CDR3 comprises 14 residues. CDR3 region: CASSQAGGKETQYF. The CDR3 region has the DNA TGTGCCAGCAGTCAGGCCGGGGGGAAAGAGACCCAGTACTTC.

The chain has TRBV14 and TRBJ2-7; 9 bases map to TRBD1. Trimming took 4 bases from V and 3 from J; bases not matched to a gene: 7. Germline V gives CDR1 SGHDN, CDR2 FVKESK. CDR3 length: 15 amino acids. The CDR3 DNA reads TGTGCCAGCAGCCCGCCGGGACAGGGATACTACGAGCAGTACTTC. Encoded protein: CASSPPGQGYYEQYF.

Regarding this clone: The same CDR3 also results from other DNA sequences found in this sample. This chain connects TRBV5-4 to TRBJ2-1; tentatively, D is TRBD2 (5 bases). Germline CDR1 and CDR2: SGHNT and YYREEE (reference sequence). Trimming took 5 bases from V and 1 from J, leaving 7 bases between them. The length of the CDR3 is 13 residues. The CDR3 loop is CASSQRSYNEQFF. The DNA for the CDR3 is TGTGCCAGCAGTCAGCGGTCCTACAATGAGCAGTTCTTC. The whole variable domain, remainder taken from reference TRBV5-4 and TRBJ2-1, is ETGVTQSPTHLIKTRGQQVTLRCSSQSGHNTVSWYQQALGQGPQFIFQYYREEENGRGNFPPRFSGLQFPNYSSELNVNALELDDSALYLCASSQRSYNEQFFGPGTRLTVL.

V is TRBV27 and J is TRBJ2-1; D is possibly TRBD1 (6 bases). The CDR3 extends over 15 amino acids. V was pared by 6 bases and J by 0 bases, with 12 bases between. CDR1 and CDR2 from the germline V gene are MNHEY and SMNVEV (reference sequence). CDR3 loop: CASRPTGSSYNEQFF. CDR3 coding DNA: TGTGCCAGCAGGCCCACAGGGAGCTCCTACAATGAGCAGTTCTTC.

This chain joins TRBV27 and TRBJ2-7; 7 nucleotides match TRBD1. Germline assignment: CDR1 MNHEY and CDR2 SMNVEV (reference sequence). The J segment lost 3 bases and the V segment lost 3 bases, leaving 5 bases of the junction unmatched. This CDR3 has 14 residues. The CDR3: CASSFGRTGYEQYF. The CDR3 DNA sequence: TGTGCCAGCAGTTTTGGGCGGACAGGCTACGAGCAGTACTTC.

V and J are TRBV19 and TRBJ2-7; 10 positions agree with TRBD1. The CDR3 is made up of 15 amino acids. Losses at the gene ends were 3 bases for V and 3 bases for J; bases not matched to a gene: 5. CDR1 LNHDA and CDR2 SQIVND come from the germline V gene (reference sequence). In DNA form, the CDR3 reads TGTGCCAGTAGTATCGGGAGGACAGGGGGCTACGAGCAGTACTTC. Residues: CASSIGRTGGYEQYF.

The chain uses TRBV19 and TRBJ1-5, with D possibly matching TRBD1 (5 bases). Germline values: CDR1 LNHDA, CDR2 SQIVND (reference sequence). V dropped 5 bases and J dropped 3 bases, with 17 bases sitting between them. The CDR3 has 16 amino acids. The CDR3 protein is CASSYPDGDPNQPQHF. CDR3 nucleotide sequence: TGTGCCAGTAGTTATCCCGATGGGGACCCCAATCAGCCCCAGCATTTT. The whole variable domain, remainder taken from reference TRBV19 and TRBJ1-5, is DGGITQSPKYLFRKEGQNVTLSCEQNLNHDAMYWYRQDPGQGLRLIYYSQIVNDFQKGDIAEGYSVSREKKESFPLTVTSAQKNPTAFYLCASSYPDGDPNQPQHFGDGTRLSIL.

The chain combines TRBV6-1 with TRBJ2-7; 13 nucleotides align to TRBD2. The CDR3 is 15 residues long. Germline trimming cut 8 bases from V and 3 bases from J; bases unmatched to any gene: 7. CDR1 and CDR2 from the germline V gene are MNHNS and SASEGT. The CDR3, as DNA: TGTGCCAGCTTCGGACTAGCGGGAGTAGGCTACGAGCAGTACTTC. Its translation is CASFGLAGVGYEQYF.

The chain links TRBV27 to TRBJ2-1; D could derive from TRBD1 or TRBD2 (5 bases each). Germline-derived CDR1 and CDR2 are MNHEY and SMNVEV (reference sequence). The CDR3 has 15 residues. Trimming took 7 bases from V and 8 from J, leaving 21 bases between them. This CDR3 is CASTPGTLGIYEQFF. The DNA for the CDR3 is TGTGCCAGCACCCCAGGGACCTTAGGGATCTATGAGCAGTTCTTC.

CDR3 loop: CASSFYDRGSSNYGYTF. The CDR3 nucleotides are TGTGCCAGCAGTTTCTATGACAGGGGCTCCTCTAACTATGGCTACACCTTC. The chain has TRBV28 and TRBJ1-2; TRBD1 matches at 8 bases. Germline lookup yields CDR1 MDHEN and CDR2 SYDVKM. V gave up 3 bases and J gave up 0 bases; unmatched junction bases: 9. There are 17 residues in the CDR3.